These 17 T cell receptor beta chains share one sample of origin, sequenced in a study of T-cell memory formation after mild COVID-19. TCRdb processed the 5' RACE reads anew with MiXCR; each CDR3 protein has one entry. The sample holds about 390,000 distinct CDR3 sequences, 15% to 20% seen once. Input material: PBMCs or a T cell subset sorted from them (not recorded which). The receptors originated from a man between 18 and 29 years old who had mild COVID-19 (a few samples of this study predate the infection). Cell type and time point are not known.

The rearrangement joins TRBV9 to TRBJ1-2, with 8 bases identical to TRBD1. The CDR3 spans 18 residues. CDR1 is SGDLS, CDR2 YYNGEE, per germline. The J segment lost 4 bases and the V segment lost 0 bases, leaving 14 bases of the junction unmatched. CDR3 residues: CASSVAAAGGLGAYGYTF. In DNA form, the CDR3 reads TGTGCCAGCAGCGTAGCGGCGGCAGGGGGCCTGGGGGCCTATGGCTACACCTTC.

The chain links TRBV12-3 or TRBV12-4 to TRBJ2-3, with 10 nucleotides matching TRBD2. The CDR3 has 15 amino acids. The V and J ends lost 6 bases and 5 bases, in that order; junction bases with no gene match: 8. The CDR3 nucleotides read TGTGCCAGCAGCCCCAGCGGGGGGGATGGAGATACGCAGTATTTT. As protein: CASSPSGGDGDTQYF.

This chain links TRBV7-3 with TRBJ2-1; the D gene is possibly TRBD2 (5 bases). Trimming removed 5 bases at V and 8 bases at J, with 13 bases between. The CDR3 length is 13 residues. Germline lookup yields CDR1 SGHTA and CDR2 FQGTGA. The CDR3 is CASSLGVGDEQFF. In nucleotides, the CDR3 is TGTGCCAGCAGCCTCGGGGTCGGGGATGAGCAGTTCTTC.

The chain uses TRBV28 and TRBJ1-1; D not resolved. CDR1 is MDHEN and CDR2 is SYDVKM in the germline V gene. CDR3 length equals 12 residues. Trimming pared 5 bases from V and 10 bases from J, leaving 14 bases between. Here the CDR3 reads CASSVDYPGAFF. The CDR3 DNA reads TGTGCCAGCAGTGTAGACTATCCTGGAGCTTTCTTT.

This clonotype was seen more than once but under ten times. V and J are TRBV5-6 and TRBJ2-7, with D possibly TRBD2 on 6 matching bases. V lost 4 bases to trimming and J lost 4 bases, with 15 bases between them. The CDR3 is made up of 14 amino acids. From germline, CDR1 is SGHDT and CDR2 YYEEEE. The CDR3 loop is CASSVTRTTYEQYF. CDR3 coding DNA: TGTGCCAGCAGCGTGACTAGGACGACGTACGAGCAGTACTTC.

The chain couples TRBV18 to TRBJ1-1; perhaps TRBD1 as D (6 bases). V gave up 3 bases and J gave up 3 bases, with 14 bases separating them. From germline, CDR1 is KGHSH and CDR2 LQKENI. The length of the CDR3 is 15 residues. The DNA of the CDR3 is TGTGCCAGCTCACCCTGGGGGGCGTTGTACACTGAAGCTTTCTTT. Its translation: CASSPWGALYTEAFF.

This clonotype was observed many times. This chain connects TRBV6-2 or TRBV6-3 to TRBJ2-3; D remains ambiguous. V lost 6 bases and J 4 bases, leaving 14 bases between the germline ends. Germline V lookup: CDR1 MNHEY, CDR2 SVGEGT. The CDR3 totals 14 residues. CDR3 nucleotides: TGTGCCAGCAGATCCTGGGTTAGGCCAGATACGCAGTATTTT. Translating it yields CASRSWVRPDTQYF.

In this sample, this clonotype turned up once. The chain joins TRBV28 to TRBJ1-2, with D tentatively TRBD1 (6 bases). The V gene lost 5 bases and the J gene lost 3 bases, with 13 bases spanning the gap. Germline V CDR1 and CDR2: MDHEN, SYDVKM. The CDR3 has 14 residues. This CDR3 reads CASSSTGRDYGYTF. CDR3 DNA: TGTGCCAGCAGTAGTACAGGGAGAGACTATGGCTACACCTTC.

This clonotype was seen a few times. The chain has TRBV29-1 and TRBJ2-3; 8 bases fit TRBD1. This CDR3 is 16 amino acids long. From germline, CDR1 is SQVTM and CDR2 ANQGSEA. V gave up 2 bases and J gave up 6 bases; unmatched junction bases: 13. CDR3 DNA: TGCAGCGTTGAACCTGACAGGGGCCCGCTGGTGGATACGCAGTATTTT. Protein sequence: CSVEPDRGPLVDTQYF.

The rearrangement uses TRBV7-2 and TRBJ1-1; D gene uncertain. Germline values: CDR1 SGHTA, CDR2 FQGNSA. The length of the CDR3 is 16 residues. V lost 1 base and J lost 0, with 12 bases in between. The CDR3 loop reads CASSLGSAIMNTEAFF. Written as DNA, the CDR3 is TGTGCCAGCAGCTTAGGCTCAGCTATTATGAACACTGAAGCTTTCTTT.

The CDR3 loop reads CASSLGTSVEQYV. Written as DNA, the CDR3 is TGTGCCAGCAGCTTGGGAACTAGCGTTGAGCAGTACGTC. The chain has TRBV5-6 and TRBJ2-7; the match to TRBD2 covers 7 bases. After removal of 0 bases from V and 7 bases from J, the junction contained 4 bases not matched to a gene. Germline V gives CDR1 SGHDT, CDR2 YYEEEE. The CDR3 runs 13 residues.

This rearrangement joins TRBV28 to TRBJ1-2; D gene uncertain. This CDR3 has 15 amino acids. Looked up from germline, CDR1 is MDHEN and CDR2 is SYDVKM. V was clipped by 5 bases and J by 4 bases, with 17 bases between them. DNA of the CDR3: TGTGCCAGCAGTCCCGGTGGTTTAAGGGTCTATGGCTACACCTTC. Its translation is CASSPGGLRVYGYTF.

This clonotype was seen a handful of times. This sequence joins TRBV7-3 and TRBJ2-1, with 9 bases fitting TRBD1. The CDR3 contains 16 residues. Germline V gene data show CDR1 as SGHTA and CDR2 as FQGTGA. V trimming: 1 base; J trimming: 5 bases; junction bases outside the gene matches: 6. CDR3 sequence (DNA): TGTGCCAGCAGCTTAAGCCCGACAGGGGGGAACAATGAGCAGTTCTTC. Translating it yields CASSLSPTGGNNEQFF.

There are a few counts of this clonotype. The genes are TRBV6-5 and TRBJ2-3; 7 bases line up with TRBD2. Germline-derived CDR1 and CDR2 are MNHEY and SVGAGI. This CDR3 is 14 amino acids long. The trim removed 6 bases at V and 6 bases at J, leaving 9 bases unmatched. The CDR3 is CASSPKRGGDTQYF. The DNA for the CDR3 is TGTGCCAGCAGCCCTAAGCGGGGAGGGGATACGCAGTATTTT.

The rearrangement uses TRBV20-1 and TRBJ2-3; D might be TRBD1 (5 bases). With 8 bases removed from V and 2 bases from J, the gap between germline ends came to 14 bases. This CDR3 contains 13 residues. Germline loops: CDR1 DFQATT, CDR2 SNEGSKA (reference sequence). The CDR3 DNA follows: TGCAGTCAAGACCGCAGGGACACAGATACGCAGTATTTT. As protein: CSQDRRDTDTQYF.

The chain combines TRBV28 with TRBJ1-5; 9 nucleotides align to TRBD1. Germline CDR1 reads MDHEN; CDR2 reads SYDVKM. The CDR3 runs to 17 residues. V lost 1 base and J lost 1; bases outside the gene matches: 5. The CDR3 DNA reads TGTGCCAGCAGTTTATTGGGACAGGGTGACAGCAATCAGCCCCAGCATTTT. This codes for CASSLLGQGDSNQPQHF.

This clonotype was seen more than once but under ten times. The rearrangement links TRBV7-7 to TRBJ2-1, with D perhaps TRBD2 (6 bases). This CDR3 is 14 amino acids long. Germline-derived CDR1 and CDR2 are SSHAT and FNYEAQ (reference sequence). V was clipped by 5 bases and J by 4 bases, with 12 bases between them. This CDR3 is CASSPSGTYNEQFF. The DNA of the CDR3 is TGTGCCAGCAGCCCCTCCGGGACTTACAATGAGCAGTTCTTC.